This passage covers 9 T cell receptor beta chains from one sample sequenced in a study of T cells in localized non-small cell lung cancer. Some clones are missing from TCRdb's copy, which holds only in-frame ones; the method was immunoSEQ multiplex PCR. The sample includes around 41,000 clones, roughly 86% of them seen just once. The sample was peripheral blood, taken before any cancer treatment. These receptors originate from a woman between 18 and 49 years old with stage III lung adenocarcinoma.

This clone was observed a single time. The CDR3 DNA sequence: TGCGCCAGCAGCCAAAGCCGGGGGAACACTGAAGCTTTCTTT. Translation gives CASSQSRGNTEAFF. The rearrangement links TRBV4-1 to TRBJ1-1; D unclear. Germline CDR1 reads MGHRA; CDR2 reads YSYEKL. This CDR3 spans 14 amino acids. With 2 bases removed from V and 1 base from J, the gap between germline ends came to 8 bases.

This rearrangement joins TRBV7-9 to TRBJ2-2, with D possibly being TRBD1 (5 bases). V shed 2 bases and J shed 10 bases, with 14 bases lying between them. There are 14 residues in the CDR3. Looked up from germline, CDR1 is SEHNR and CDR2 is FQNEAQ (reference sequence). CDR3 sequence: CASSLQGQSEELFF. CDR3 sequence (DNA): TGTGCCAGCAGCTTACAGGGTCAGAGCGAGGAGCTGTTTTTT. Using reference TRBV7-9 and TRBJ2-2 for the parts outside the CDR3, the full variable domain is DTGVSQNPRHKITKRGQNVTFRCDPISEHNRLYWYRQTLGQGPEFLTYFQNEAQLEKSRLLSDRFSAERPKGSFSTLEIQRTEQGDSAMYLCASSLQGQSEELFFGEGSRLTVL.

The chain combines TRBV15 with TRBJ2-1, with TRBD1 matching 8 bases. V was pared by 6 bases and J by 4 bases, with 8 bases of the junction left unmatched. The V gene's germline CDR1 is LNHNV and CDR2 YYDKDF (reference sequence). The CDR3 is 15 amino acids. The CDR3 coding sequence is TGTGCCACCAGGAACCGAGGACAGGGATACAATGAGCAGTTCTTC. This gives the protein CATRNRGQGYNEQFF.

The V and J genes are TRBV5-4 and TRBJ2-1; 7 bases are shared with TRBD1. CDR3 length: 15 amino acids. V was clipped by 4 bases and J by 8 bases; unmatched bases: 12. Germline CDR1 and CDR2: SGHNT and YYREEE (reference sequence). The chain's CDR3 is CASSREGTVLDEQFF. CDR3 coding DNA: TGTGCCAGCAGCCGGGAAGGGACAGTTTTGGATGAGCAGTTCTTC.

The chain links TRBV9 to TRBJ2-3, with D perhaps being TRBD1 or TRBD2 (5 bases each). V was pared by 4 bases and J by 2 bases, with 14 bases between. The CDR3 length is 15 residues. Germline CDR1 and CDR2: SGDLS and YYNGEE. Written as DNA, the CDR3 is TGTGCCAGCAGCAAACGGGACGGTAACACAGATACGCAGTATTTT. Its translation is CASSKRDGNTDTQYF.

The CDR3 loop reads CASSLTGVGNTIYF. The CDR3 DNA follows: TGTGCCAGCAGCTTAACAGGGGTCGGAAACACCATATATTTT. The chain joins TRBV7-2 to TRBJ1-3; TRBD1 aligns across 7 bases. This CDR3 spans 14 amino acids. Germline trimming cut 2 bases from V and 4 bases from J; bases unmatched to any gene: 2. Germline loops: CDR1 SGHTA, CDR2 FQGNSA.

This chain uses TRBV2 with TRBJ2-3; 12 nucleotides agree with TRBD2. The germline V gene has CDR1 SNHLY and CDR2 FYNNEI. The CDR3 extends over 16 amino acids. V dropped 5 bases and J dropped 6; count of bases not matched to a gene: 9. DNA for the CDR3: TGTGCCAGCAGTAAAGGGACTAGCGGGCGCGGGGATACGCAGTATTTT. Residues: CASSKGTSGRGDTQYF.

This clone was recorded a few times. The V call is TRBV6-6, the J call TRBJ1-1; D perhaps matches TRBD1 (5 bases). The germline V gene encodes CDR1 MNHNY and CDR2 SVGAGI (reference sequence). This CDR3 spans 13 amino acids. With 6 bases removed from V and 4 bases from J, the gap between germline ends came to 12 bases. This CDR3 reads CASSEQETTEAFF. CDR3 DNA: TGTGCCAGCAGCGAACAGGAGACCACTGAAGCTTTCTTT.

The rearrangement links TRBV6-1 to TRBJ1-3; a possible D gene is TRBD1 (5 bases). The CDR3 sequence is 14 residues long. Germline CDR1 and CDR2: MNHNS and SASEGT. Trimming removed 8 bases at V and 4 bases at J, with 15 bases between. The CDR3: CASRRGGEGNTIYF. CDR3 nucleotide sequence: TGTGCCAGCCGTAGGGGAGGTGAGGGAAACACCATATATTTT.